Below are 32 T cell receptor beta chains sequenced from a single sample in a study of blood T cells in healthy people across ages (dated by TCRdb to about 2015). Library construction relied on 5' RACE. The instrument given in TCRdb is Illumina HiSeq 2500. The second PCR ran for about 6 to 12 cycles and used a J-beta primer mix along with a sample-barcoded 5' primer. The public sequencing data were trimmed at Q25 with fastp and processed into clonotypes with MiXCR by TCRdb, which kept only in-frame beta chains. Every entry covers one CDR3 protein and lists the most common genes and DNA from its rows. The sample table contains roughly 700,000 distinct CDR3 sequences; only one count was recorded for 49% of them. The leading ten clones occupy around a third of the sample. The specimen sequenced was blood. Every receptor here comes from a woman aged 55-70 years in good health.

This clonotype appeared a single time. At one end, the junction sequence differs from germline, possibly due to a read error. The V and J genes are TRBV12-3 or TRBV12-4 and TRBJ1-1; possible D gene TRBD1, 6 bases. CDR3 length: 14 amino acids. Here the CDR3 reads CASSFGTKNAEAFF. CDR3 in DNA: TGTGCCAGCAGTTTCGGGACAAAGAACGCTGAAGCTTTCTTT.

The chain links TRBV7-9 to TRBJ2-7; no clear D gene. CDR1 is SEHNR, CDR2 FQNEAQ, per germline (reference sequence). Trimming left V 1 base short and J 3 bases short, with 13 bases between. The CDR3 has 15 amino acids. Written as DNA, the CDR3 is TGTGCCAGCAGCTTAGAGGGTCTGGCGCGCTACGAGCAGTACTTC. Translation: CASSLEGLARYEQYF.

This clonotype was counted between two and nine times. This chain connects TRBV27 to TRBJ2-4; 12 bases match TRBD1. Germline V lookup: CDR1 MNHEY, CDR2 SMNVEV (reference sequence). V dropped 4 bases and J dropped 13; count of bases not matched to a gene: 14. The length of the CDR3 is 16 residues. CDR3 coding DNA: TGTGCCAGCAGTTCTCTCAAGGGACAGGGGGCGCGAGAGCAGTACTTC. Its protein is CASSSLKGQGAREQYF.

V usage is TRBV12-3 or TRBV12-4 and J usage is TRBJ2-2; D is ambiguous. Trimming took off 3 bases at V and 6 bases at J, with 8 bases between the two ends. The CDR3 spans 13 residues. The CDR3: CASSFPPPGELFF. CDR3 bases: TGTGCCAGCAGTTTTCCTCCCCCCGGGGAGCTGTTTTTT.

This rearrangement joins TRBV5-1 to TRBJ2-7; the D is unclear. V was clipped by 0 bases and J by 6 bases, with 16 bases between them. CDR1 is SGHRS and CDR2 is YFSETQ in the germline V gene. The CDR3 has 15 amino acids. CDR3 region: CASSLVSARPREQYF. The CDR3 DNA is TGCGCCAGCAGCTTGGTTTCGGCCAGGCCCCGCGAGCAGTACTTC.

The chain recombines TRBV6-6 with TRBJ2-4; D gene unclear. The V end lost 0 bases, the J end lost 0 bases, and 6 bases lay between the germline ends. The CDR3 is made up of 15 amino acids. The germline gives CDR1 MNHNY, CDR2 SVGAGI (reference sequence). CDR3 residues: CASSYSALAKNIQYF. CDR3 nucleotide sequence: TGTGCCAGCAGTTACTCTGCTCTAGCCAAAAACATTCAGTACTTC.

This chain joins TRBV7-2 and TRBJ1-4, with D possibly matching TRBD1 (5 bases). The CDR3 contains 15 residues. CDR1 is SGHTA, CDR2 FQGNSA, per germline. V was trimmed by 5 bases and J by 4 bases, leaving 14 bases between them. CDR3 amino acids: CASSRWTTYNEKLFF. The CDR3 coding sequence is TGTGCCAGCAGCCGCTGGACAACCTATAATGAAAAACTGTTTTTT.

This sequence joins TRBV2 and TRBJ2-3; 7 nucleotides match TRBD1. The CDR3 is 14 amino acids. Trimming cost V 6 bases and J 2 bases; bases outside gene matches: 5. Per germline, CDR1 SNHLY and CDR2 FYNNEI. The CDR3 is CASRGDSLTDTQYF. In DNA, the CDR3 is TGTGCCAGCAGGGGGGACAGCCTCACAGATACGCAGTATTTT.

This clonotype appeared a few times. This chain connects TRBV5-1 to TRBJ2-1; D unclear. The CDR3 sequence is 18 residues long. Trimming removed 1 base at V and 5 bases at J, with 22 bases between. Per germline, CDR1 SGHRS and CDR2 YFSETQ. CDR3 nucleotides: TGCGCCAGCAGCTTGAATATTCTGAATGCACTCAATCACAATGAGCAGTTCTTC. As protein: CASSLNILNALNHNEQFF.

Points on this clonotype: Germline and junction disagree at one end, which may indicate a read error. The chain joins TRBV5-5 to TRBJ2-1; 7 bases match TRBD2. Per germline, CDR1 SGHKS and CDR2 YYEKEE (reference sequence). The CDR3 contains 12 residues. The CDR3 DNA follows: TGTGCCGGCAGCTTGACTAGCACCGAGCAGTTCTTC. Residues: CAGSLTSTEQFF.

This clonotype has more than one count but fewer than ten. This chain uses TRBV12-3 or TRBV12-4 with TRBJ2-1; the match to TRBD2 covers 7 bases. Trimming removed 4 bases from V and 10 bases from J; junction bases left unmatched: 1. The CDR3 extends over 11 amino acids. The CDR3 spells CASSWGGEQFF. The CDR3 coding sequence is TGTGCCAGCAGTTGGGGGGGAGAGCAGTTCTTC.

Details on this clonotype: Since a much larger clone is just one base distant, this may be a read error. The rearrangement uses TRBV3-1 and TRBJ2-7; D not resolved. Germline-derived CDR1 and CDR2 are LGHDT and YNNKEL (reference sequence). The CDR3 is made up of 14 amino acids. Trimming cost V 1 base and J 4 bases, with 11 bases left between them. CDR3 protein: CASSQGGRQYEQYF. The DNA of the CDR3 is TGTGCCAGCAGCCAAGGTGGAAGGCAGTACGAGCAGTACTTC.

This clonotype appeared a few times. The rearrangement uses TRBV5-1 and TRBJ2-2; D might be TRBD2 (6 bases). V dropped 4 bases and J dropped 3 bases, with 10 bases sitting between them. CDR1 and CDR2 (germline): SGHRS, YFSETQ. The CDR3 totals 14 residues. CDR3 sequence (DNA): TGCGCCAGCAGCCCGGAGGGGTACACCGGGGAGCTGTTTTTT. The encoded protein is CASSPEGYTGELFF.

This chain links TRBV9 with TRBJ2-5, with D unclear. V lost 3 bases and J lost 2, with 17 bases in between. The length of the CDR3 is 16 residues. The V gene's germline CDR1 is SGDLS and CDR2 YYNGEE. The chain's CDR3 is CASSATPFGAQETQYF. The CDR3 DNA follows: TGTGCCAGCAGCGCGACCCCTTTCGGAGCGCAAGAGACCCAGTACTTC.

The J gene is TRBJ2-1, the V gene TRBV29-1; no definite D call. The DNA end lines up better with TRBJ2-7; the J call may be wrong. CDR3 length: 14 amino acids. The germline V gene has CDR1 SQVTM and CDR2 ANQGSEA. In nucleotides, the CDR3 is TGCAGCGTCCCGCTGGAAGGGTCCTACAATGAGCAGTACTTC. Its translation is CSVPLEGSYNEQYF.

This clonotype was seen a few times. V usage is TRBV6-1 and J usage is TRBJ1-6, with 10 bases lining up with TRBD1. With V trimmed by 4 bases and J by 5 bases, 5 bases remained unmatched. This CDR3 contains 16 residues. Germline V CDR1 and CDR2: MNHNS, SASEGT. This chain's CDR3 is CASSVGTGANNSPLHF. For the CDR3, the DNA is TGTGCCAGCAGTGTTGGGACAGGGGCGAATAATTCACCCCTCCACTTT.

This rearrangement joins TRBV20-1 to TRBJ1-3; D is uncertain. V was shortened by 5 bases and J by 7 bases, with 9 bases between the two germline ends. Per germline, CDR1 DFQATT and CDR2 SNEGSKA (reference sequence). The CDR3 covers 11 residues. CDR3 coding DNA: TGCAGTGCTCTAGGGAGGAACACCATATATTTT. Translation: CSALGRNTIYF.

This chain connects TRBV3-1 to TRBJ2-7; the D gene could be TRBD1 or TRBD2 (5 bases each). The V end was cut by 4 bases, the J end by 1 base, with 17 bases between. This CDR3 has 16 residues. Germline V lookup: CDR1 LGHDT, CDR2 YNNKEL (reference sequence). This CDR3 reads CASSLSPGPKSYEQYF. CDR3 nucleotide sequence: TGTGCCAGCAGCCTAAGTCCGGGACCAAAATCCTACGAGCAGTACTTC.

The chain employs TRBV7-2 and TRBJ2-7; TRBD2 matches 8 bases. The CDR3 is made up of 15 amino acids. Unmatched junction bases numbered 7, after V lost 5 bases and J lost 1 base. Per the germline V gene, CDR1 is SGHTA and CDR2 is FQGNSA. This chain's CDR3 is CASSGGRKGSYEQYF. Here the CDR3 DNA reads TGTGCCAGCAGCGGCGGGAGGAAGGGGTCCTACGAGCAGTACTTC.

CDR3 region: CASSSRGLAGAGEQYF. CDR3 nucleotide sequence: TGTGCCAGCAGCTCAAGAGGGCTAGCGGGAGCAGGAGAGCAGTACTTC. The genes are TRBV9 and TRBJ2-7, with TRBD2 matching 10 bases. Per the germline V gene, CDR1 is SGDLS and CDR2 is YYNGEE. The CDR3 covers 16 residues. The V gene end was trimmed by 4 bases and the J gene end by 7 bases; junction bases not matched to a gene: 14.

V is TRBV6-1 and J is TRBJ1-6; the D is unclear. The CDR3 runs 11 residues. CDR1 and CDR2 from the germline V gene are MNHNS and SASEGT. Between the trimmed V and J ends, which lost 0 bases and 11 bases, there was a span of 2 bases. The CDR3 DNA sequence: TGTGCCAGCAGTGAAGCGGCACCCCTCCACTTT. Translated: CASSEAAPLHF.

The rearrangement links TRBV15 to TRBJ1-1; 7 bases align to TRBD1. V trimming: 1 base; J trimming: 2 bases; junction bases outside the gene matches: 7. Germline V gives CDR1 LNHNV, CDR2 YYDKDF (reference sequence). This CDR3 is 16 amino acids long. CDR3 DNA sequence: TGTGCCACCAGCAGAGTCGGAGGGGGCGTTAACACTGAAGCTTTCTTT. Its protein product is CATSRVGGGVNTEAFF.

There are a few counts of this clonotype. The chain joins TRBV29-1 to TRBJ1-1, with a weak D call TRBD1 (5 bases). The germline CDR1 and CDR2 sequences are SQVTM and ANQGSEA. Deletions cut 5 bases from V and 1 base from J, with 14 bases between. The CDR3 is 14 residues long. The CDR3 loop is CSVRTGGGNTEAFF. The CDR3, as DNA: TGCAGCGTTCGGACCGGTGGGGGGAACACTGAAGCTTTCTTT. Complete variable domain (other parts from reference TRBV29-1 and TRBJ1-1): SAVISQKPSRDICQRGTSLTIQCQVDSQVTMMFWYRQQPGQSLTLIATANQGSEATYESGFVIDKFPISRPNLTFSTLTVSNMSPEDSSIYLCSVRTGGGNTEAFFGQGTRLTVV.

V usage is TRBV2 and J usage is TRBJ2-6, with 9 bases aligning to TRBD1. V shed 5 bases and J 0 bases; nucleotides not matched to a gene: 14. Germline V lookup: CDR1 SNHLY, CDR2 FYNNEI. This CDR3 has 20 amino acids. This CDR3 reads CASSSGTGTPGSSGANVLTF. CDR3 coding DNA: TGTGCCAGCAGTTCCGGGACAGGGACCCCTGGAAGCTCTGGGGCCAACGTCCTGACTTTC. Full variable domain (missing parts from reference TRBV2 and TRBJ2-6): EPEVTQTPSHQVTQMGQEVILRCVPISNHLYFYWYRQILGQKVEFLVSFYNNEISEKSEIFDDQFSVERPDGSNFTLKIRSTKLEDSAMYFCASSSGTGTPGSSGANVLTFGAGSRLTVL.

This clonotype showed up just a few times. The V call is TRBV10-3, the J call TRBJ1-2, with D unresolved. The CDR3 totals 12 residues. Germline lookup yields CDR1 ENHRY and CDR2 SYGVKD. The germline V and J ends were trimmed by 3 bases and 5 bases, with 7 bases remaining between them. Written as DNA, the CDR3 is TGTGCCATCAGTGAACCCCGGTATGGCTACACCTTC. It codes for CAISEPRYGYTF.

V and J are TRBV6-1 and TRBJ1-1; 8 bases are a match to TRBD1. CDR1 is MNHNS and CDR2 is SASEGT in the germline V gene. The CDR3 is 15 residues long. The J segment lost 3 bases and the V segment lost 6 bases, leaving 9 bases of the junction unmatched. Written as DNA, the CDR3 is TGTGCCAGCAGATTACAGGGGGGCGCTTACACTGAAGCTTTCTTT. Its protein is CASRLQGGAYTEAFF.

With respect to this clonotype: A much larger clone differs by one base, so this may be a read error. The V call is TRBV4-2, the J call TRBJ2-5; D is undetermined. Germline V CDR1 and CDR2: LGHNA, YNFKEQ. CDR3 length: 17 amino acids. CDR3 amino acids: CASNQGAARNTKETQYF. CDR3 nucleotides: TGTGCCAGCAACCAAGGCGCGGCGAGAAACACAAAAGAGACCCAGTACTTC.

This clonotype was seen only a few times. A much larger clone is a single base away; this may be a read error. CDR3 sequence (DNA): TGTGCCAGCAGCTTTGTCTACGAGCAGTACTTC. The encoded protein is CASSFVYEQYF. This chain connects TRBV5-6 to TRBJ2-7; D unclear. V was trimmed by 2 bases and J by 3 bases, leaving 3 bases between them. This CDR3 spans 11 amino acids. In germline, CDR1 is SGHDT, CDR2 YYEEEE.

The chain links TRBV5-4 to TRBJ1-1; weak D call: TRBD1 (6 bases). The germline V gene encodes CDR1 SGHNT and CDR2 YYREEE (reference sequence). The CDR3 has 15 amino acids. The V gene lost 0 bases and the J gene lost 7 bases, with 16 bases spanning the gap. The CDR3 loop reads CASSLGGSGALEAFF. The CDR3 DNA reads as TGTGCCAGCAGCTTGGGAGGGTCAGGGGCTCTTGAAGCTTTCTTT.

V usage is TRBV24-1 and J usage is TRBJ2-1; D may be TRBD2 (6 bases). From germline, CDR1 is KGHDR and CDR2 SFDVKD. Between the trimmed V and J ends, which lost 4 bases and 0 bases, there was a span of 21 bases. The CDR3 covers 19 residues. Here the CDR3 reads CATSEATGTSPSSYNEQFF. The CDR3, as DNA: TGTGCCACCAGTGAAGCTACCGGGACTTCCCCAAGCTCCTACAATGAGCAGTTCTTC.

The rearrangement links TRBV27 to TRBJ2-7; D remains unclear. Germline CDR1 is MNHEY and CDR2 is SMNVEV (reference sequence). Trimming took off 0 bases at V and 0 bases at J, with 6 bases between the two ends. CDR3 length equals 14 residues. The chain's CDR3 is CASSLSKDSYEQYF. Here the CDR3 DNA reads TGTGCCAGCAGTTTATCGAAAGACTCCTACGAGCAGTACTTC.

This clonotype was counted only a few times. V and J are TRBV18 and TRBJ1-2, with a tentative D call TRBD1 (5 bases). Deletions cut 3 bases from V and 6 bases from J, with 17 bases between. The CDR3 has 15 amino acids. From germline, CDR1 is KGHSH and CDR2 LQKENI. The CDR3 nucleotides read TGTGCCAGCTCACCGGTCAGGGAAGTCGCCAATGGCTACACCTTC. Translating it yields CASSPVREVANGYTF.